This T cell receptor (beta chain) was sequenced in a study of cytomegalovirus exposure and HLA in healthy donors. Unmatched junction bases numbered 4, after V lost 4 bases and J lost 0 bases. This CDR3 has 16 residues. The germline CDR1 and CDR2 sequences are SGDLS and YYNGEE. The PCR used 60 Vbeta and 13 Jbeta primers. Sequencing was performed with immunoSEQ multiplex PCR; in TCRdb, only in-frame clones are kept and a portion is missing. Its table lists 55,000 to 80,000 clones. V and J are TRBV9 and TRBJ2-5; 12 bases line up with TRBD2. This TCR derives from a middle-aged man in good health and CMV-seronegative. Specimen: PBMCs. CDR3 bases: TGTGCCAGCAGCCGGACTAGCGGGGTGTACCAAGAGACCCAGTACTTC. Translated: CASSRTSGVYQETQYF.